The clone carrying this TCR beta chain occurred many times. This specimen belongs to a study of early T cells in non-severe SARS-CoV-2 infection. As part of library construction, unique molecular identifiers were attached to individual cDNA molecules. TCRdb reprocessed the 5' RACE reads via MiXCR and lists one record per CDR3 protein. Of 65,000 to 90,000 distinct CDR3 sequences in the sample, roughly 12% were seen once. The origin of this receptor is an adult who was a healthcare worker with PCR-confirmed SARS-CoV-2 infection or an uninfected control (not recorded which). Sequencing was performed on whole blood.

The CDR3 spells CASSPSGGGTGELFF. In DNA, the CDR3 is TGTGCCAGCAGCCCAAGCGGGGGTGGCACCGGGGAGCTGTTTTTT. V and J are TRBV7-3 and TRBJ2-2; TRBD2 matches 8 bases. Germline values: CDR1 SGHTA, CDR2 FQGTGA. Germline trimming cut 5 bases from V and 4 bases from J; bases unmatched to any gene: 6. The CDR3 has 15 amino acids.